This T cell receptor beta chain originates from a study of Graves' ophthalmopathy and Graves' hyperthyroidism. RNA transcripts yielded amplified TCR beta CDR3 regions. HTBI primers served in a first-round RT-PCR, which a second-round multiplex PCR followed. Each CDR3 protein is one row after TCRdb ran MiXCR on the multiplex PCR reads. This sample has approximately 480,000 distinct CDR3 sequences, with under 15% found just once. This clonotype occurred many times. CDR3 length: 16 residues. Trimming removed 0 bases from V and 0 bases from J, with 12 bases in between. CDR1 and CDR2 (germline): MGHRA, YSYEKL.

The clonotype comes from a woman younger than 45 with Graves' ophthalmopathy. The V and J genes are TRBV4-1 and TRBJ2-7; D perhaps matches TRBD2 (6 bases). The sequencing input was blood. The CDR3 here is CASSQDRAGGSYEQYF. CDR3 nucleotide sequence: TGCGCCAGCAGCCAAGATAGAGCGGGTGGCTCCTACGAGCAGTACTTC.